A selection of T cell receptor beta chains follows, all from one sample in a study of blood T cell repertoires in COVID-19. Here immunoSEQ multiplex PCR was the method, and the copy in TCRdb shows in-frame clones only, minus some. Of nearly 350,000 clones detected, around 88% appear once; the ten largest clones hold about 2.7%. The sample taken for sequencing was peripheral blood. The receptors originated from a man aged 25-45 years with active or convalescent COVID-19. CDR3s include the opening cysteine and the closing phenylalanine or tryptophan.

J gene: TRBJ2-3; V gene: TRBV19; CDR3 protein: CASSSGGGPDTQYF
J gene: TRBJ1-1; V gene: TRBV30; CDR3 protein: CAWSADLRGTEAFF
J gene: TRBJ2-1; V gene: TRBV21-1; CDR3 protein: CASSKSTSLYNEQFF
J gene: TRBJ1-4; V gene: TRBV28; CDR3 protein: CASSSPLVGRHEKLFF
J gene: TRBJ2-3; V gene: TRBV9; CDR3 protein: CASSESQGRVARDTQYF
J gene: TRBJ2-6; V gene: TRBV6-1; CDR3 protein: CASSESSLANVLTF
J gene: TRBJ2-2; V gene: TRBV6-5; CDR3 protein: CASVALSNTGELFF
J gene: TRBJ2-2; V gene: TRBV4-1; CDR3 protein: CASSQAGTGGTGELFF
J gene: TRBJ1-6; V gene: TRBV10-3; CDR3 protein: CAIRTAENNSPLHF
J gene: TRBJ1-2; V gene: TRBV30; CDR3 protein: CAWRGRGGNGYTF
J gene: TRBJ2-5; V gene: TRBV23-1; CDR3 protein: CASSQSWPVQETQYF
J gene: TRBJ1-2; V gene: TRBV30; CDR3 protein: CAWSGTGGMYGYTF
J gene: TRBJ1-2; V gene: TRBV19; CDR3 protein: CASSGTFTNYGYTF
J gene: TRBJ2-1; V gene: TRBV27; CDR3 protein: CASSLSAHSYNEQFF
J gene: TRBJ1-2; V gene: TRBV3-1/TRBV3-2; CDR3 protein: CASSPIRGAEGYTF
J gene: TRBJ1-2; V gene: TRBV7-6; CDR3 protein: CASSLVTAHSGGGYTF
J gene: TRBJ1-1; V gene: TRBV19; CDR3 protein: CASSRIGHLREAPEAFF
J gene: TRBJ1-3; V gene: TRBV4-1; CDR3 protein: CASSRPTDSGNTIYF
J gene: TRBJ1-5; V gene: TRBV6-2/TRBV6-3; CDR3 protein: CASSYLDSLNQPQHF
J gene: TRBJ1-5; V gene: TRBV18; CDR3 protein: CASSPSGGNQPQHF
J gene: TRBJ2-1; V gene: TRBV5-1; CDR3 protein: CASSFADRDYNEQFF
J gene: TRBJ2-4; V gene: TRBV7-9; CDR3 protein: CASSRETGSHIQYF
J gene: TRBJ1-2; V gene: TRBV30; CDR3 protein: CAWLELERDRGKYGYTF
J gene: TRBJ2-5; V gene: TRBV6-4; CDR3 protein: CASSDRASRETQYF
J gene: TRBJ2-1; V gene: TRBV7-3; CDR3 protein: CASSLGSYNEQFF
J gene: TRBJ2-3; V gene: TRBV7-2; CDR3 protein: CASSLVRQFTDTQYF
J gene: TRBJ2-1; V gene: TRBV20-1; CDR3 protein: CSVHNYNEQFF
J gene: TRBJ2-1; V gene: TRBV24-1; CDR3 protein: CATSDRAQGGNYNEQFF
J gene: TRBJ1-1; V gene: TRBV7-2; CDR3 protein: CASSLGPTAGWDTEAFF
J gene: TRBJ2-1; V gene: TRBV28; CDR3 protein: CASSLLAGLETYNEQFF
J gene: TRBJ2-3; V gene: TRBV7-3; CDR3 protein: CASSLGTGHSDTQYF
J gene: TRBJ2-1; V gene: TRBV7-3; CDR3 protein: CASSFEVGSRNEQFF
J gene: TRBJ1-6; V gene: TRBV12-3/TRBV12-4; CDR3 protein: CASSFGWNSPLHF
J gene: TRBJ2-1; V gene: TRBV5-1; CDR3 protein: CASSLAGTRLPNEQFF
J gene: TRBJ1-2; V gene: TRBV4-2; CDR3 protein: CASSLYRGRGDGYTF
J gene: TRBJ1-5; V gene: TRBV6-6; CDR3 protein: CASSYSQGALWQPQHF
J gene: TRBJ2-2; V gene: TRBV7-3; CDR3 protein: CASSSTGEGELFF
J gene: TRBJ1-1; V gene: TRBV29-1; CDR3 protein: CSVEGAGTEAFF
J gene: TRBJ2-5; V gene: TRBV7-8; CDR3 protein: CASSSGGETQYF
J gene: TRBJ1-6; V gene: TRBV28; CDR3 protein: CASISLYSPLHF
J gene: TRBJ1-2; V gene: TRBV6-5; CDR3 protein: CASSRTGEVGGYTF
J gene: TRBJ1-2; V gene: TRBV5-1; CDR3 protein: CASSRDSYYGYTF
J gene: TRBJ1-1; V gene: TRBV11-3; CDR3 protein: CASSLDRGGAVFF
J gene: TRBJ2-3; V gene: TRBV4-1; CDR3 protein: CASSRATSGRANTQYF
J gene: TRBJ1-6; V gene: TRBV5-1; CDR3 protein: CASSWGLGRTYNSPLHF
J gene: TRBJ1-5; V gene: TRBV7-8; CDR3 protein: CASSHLRDSSGSNQPQHF
J gene: TRBJ2-7; V gene: TRBV9; CDR3 protein: CASSRTSGGVAGDYEQYF
J gene: TRBJ2-7; V gene: TRBV21-1; CDR3 protein: CASSKPNRGVDEQYF
J gene: TRBJ1-1; V gene: TRBV2; CDR3 protein: CASKGGANTEAFF
J gene: TRBJ2-7; V gene: TRBV11-3; CDR3 protein: CASSRGQGEFYEQYF
J gene: TRBJ2-5; V gene: TRBV5-4; CDR3 protein: CASSRQDRETQYF
J gene: TRBJ2-3; V gene: TRBV4-1; CDR3 protein: CASSQEERGGQDTQYF
J gene: TRBJ2-7; V gene: TRBV6-5; CDR3 protein: CASSLDRGHSDEQYF
J gene: TRBJ2-3; V gene: TRBV10-3; CDR3 protein: CAISGGTIGTDTQYF
J gene: TRBJ2-1; V gene: TRBV5-1; CDR3 protein: CASSLSTSLNEQFF
J gene: TRBJ1-4; V gene: TRBV25-1; CDR3 protein: CASSDLGDPNEKLFF